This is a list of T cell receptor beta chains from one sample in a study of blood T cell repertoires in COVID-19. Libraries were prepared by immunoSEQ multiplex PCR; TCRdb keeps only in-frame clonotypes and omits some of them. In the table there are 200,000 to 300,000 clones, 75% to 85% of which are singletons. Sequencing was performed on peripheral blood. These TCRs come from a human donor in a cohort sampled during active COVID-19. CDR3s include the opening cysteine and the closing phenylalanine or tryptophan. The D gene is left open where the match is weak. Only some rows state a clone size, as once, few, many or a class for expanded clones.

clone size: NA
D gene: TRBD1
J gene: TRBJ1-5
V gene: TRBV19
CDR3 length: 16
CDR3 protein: CASSNRGQLWNQPQHF
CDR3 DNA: TGTGCCAGTAGTAACAGGGGGCAACTTTGGAATCAGCCCCAGCATTTT

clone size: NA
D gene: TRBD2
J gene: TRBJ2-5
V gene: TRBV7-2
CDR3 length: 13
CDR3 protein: CASTASGQETQYF
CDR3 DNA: TGTGCCAGCACAGCTAGCGGGCAAGAGACCCAGTACTTC

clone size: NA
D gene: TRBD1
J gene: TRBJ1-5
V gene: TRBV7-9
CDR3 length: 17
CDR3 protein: CASSASQGARSNQPQHF
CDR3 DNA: TGTGCCAGCAGCGCCTCCCAGGGGGCTAGGAGCAATCAGCCCCAGCATTTT

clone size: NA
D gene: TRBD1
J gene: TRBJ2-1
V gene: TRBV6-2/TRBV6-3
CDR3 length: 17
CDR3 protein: CASSYVPGTGAYNEQFF
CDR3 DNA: TGTGCCAGCAGTTACGTCCCGGGGACAGGGGCCTACAATGAGCAGTTCTTC

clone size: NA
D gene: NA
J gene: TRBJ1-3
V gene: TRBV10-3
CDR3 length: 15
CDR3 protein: CAITDRDNSGNTIYF
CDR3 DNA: TGTGCCATCACCGACCGGGACAACTCTGGAAACACCATATATTTT

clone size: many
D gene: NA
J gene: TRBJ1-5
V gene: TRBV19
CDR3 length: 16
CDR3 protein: CASSMRGAGKNQPQHF
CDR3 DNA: TGTGCCAGTAGTATGCGGGGCGCAGGGAAGAATCAGCCCCAGCATTTT

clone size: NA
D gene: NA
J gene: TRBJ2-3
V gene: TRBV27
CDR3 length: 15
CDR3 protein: CASSMPPQSTDTQYF
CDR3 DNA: TGTGCCAGCAGCATGCCTCCACAGTCCACAGATACGCAGTATTTT

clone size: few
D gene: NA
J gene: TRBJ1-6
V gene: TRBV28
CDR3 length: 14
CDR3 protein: CASSSLRGHSPLHF
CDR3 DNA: TGTGCCAGCAGTTCCCTCAGGGGACATTCACCCCTCCACTTT

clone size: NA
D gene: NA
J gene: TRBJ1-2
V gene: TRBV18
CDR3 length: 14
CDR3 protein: CASSPDTGPYGYTF
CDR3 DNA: TGTGCCAGCTCACCGGACACCGGGCCGTATGGCTACACCTTC

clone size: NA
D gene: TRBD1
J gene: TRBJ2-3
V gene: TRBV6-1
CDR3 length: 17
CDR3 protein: CASSEESTGGLEDTQYF
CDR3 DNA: TGTGCCAGCAGTGAAGAAAGTACAGGGGGCCTGGAAGATACGCAGTATTTT

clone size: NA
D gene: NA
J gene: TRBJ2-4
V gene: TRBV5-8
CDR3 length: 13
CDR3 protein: CASSLDGVGIQYF
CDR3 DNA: TGTGCCAGCAGCTTGGACGGAGTTGGCATTCAGTACTTC

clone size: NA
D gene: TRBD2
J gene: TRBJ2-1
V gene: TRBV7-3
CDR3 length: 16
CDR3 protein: CASSSRGLAGYNEQFF
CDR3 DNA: TGTGCCAGCAGCTCCCGGGGACTAGCGGGTTACAATGAGCAGTTCTTC

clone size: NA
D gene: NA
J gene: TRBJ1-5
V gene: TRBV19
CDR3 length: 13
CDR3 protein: CASSIGFNQPQHF
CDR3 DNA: TGTGCCAGTAGTATCGGGTTTAATCAGCCCCAGCATTTT

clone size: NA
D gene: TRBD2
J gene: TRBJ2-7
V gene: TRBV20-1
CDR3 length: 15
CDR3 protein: CSASRPASGSYEQYF
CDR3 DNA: TGCAGTGCTAGTCGTCCGGCTAGCGGTTCCTACGAGCAGTACTTC

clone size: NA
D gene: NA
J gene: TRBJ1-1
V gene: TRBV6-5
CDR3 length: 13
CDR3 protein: CASSLEGTVGAFF
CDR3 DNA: TGTGCCAGCAGTTTAGAGGGTACCGTGGGAGCTTTCTTT

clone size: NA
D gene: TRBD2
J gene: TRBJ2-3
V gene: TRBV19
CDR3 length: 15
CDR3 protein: CASSSSGGMTDTQYF
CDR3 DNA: TGTGCCAGTAGTTCCAGCGGGGGGATGACAGATACGCAGTATTTT

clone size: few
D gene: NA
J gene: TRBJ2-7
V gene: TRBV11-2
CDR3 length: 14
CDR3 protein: CASSLAARGDEQYF
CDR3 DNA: TGTGCCAGCAGCTTAGCAGCCCGCGGCGACGAGCAGTACTTC

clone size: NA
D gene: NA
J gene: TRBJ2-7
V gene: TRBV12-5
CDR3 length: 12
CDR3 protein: CASGLVTGEQYF
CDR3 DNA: TGTGCTAGTGGTTTGGTAACGGGCGAGCAGTACTTC

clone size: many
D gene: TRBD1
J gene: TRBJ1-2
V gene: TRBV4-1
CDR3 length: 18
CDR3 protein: CASSQDHSGQGRNYGYTF
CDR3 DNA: TGCGCCAGCAGCCAAGATCACTCGGGACAGGGTCGCAACTATGGCTACACCTTC

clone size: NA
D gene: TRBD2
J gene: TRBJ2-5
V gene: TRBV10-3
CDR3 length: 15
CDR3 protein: CAISESELADGTQYF
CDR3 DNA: TGTGCCATCAGTGAGTCGGAACTAGCGGATGGGACCCAGTACTTC

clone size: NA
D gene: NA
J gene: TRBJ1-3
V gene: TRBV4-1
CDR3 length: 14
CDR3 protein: CASSQDGSGNTIYF
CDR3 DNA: TGCGCCAGCAGCCAAGACGGCTCTGGAAACACCATATATTTT

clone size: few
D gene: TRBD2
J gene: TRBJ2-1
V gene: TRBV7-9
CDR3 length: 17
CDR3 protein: CASSFGLARDLYNEQFF
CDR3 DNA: TGTGCCAGCAGCTTTGGACTAGCGAGGGACTTATACAATGAGCAGTTCTTC

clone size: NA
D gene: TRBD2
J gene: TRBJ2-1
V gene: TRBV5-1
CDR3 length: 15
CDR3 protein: CASSPTSGGNNEQFF
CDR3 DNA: TGCGCCAGCAGCCCTACTAGCGGGGGTAACAATGAGCAGTTCTTC

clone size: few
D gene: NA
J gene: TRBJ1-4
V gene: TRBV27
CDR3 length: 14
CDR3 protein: CASSFGPDNEKLFF
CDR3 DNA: TGTGCCAGCAGTTTTGGCCCAGATAATGAAAAACTGTTTTTT

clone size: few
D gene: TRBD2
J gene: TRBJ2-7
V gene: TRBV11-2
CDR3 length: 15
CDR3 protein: CASSLAGRPGGEQYF
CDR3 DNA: TGTGCCAGCAGCTTAGCAGGACGACCGGGGGGCGAGCAGTACTTC

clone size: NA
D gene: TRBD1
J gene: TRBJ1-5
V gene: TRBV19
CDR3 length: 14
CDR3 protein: CASSGTGLDQPQHF
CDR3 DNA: TGTGCCAGTAGCGGGACAGGCCTTGATCAGCCCCAGCATTTT

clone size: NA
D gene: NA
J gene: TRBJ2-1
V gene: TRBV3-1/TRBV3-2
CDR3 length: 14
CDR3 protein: CASSPRDINNEQFF
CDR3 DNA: TGTGCCAGCAGCCCCCGGGACATAAACAATGAGCAGTTCTTC

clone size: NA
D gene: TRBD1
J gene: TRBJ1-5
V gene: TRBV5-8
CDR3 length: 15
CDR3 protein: CASSLEQGADQPQHF
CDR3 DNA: TGTGCCAGCAGCTTGGAGCAGGGGGCAGATCAGCCCCAGCATTTT

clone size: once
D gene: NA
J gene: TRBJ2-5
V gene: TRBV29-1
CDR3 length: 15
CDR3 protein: CSVEDGGRIQETQYF
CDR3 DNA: TGCAGCGTTGAAGACGGGGGACGGATACAAGAGACCCAGTACTTC

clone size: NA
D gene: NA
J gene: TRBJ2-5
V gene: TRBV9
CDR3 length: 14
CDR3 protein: CASSVGIGGETQYF
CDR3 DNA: TGTGCCAGCAGCGTAGGAATAGGGGGAGAGACCCAGTACTTC

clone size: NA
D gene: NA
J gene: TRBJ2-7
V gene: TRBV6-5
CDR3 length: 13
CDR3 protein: CAILDWISYEQYF
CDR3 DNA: TGTGCCATCCTCGACTGGATCTCCTACGAGCAGTACTTC

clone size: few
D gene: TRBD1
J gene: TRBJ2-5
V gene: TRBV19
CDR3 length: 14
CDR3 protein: CASSPRTGGETQYF
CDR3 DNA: TGTGCCAGTAGTCCCCGGACAGGGGGCGAGACCCAGTACTTC

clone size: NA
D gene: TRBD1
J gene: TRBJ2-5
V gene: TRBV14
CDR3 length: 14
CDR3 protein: CASSQVRGQETQYF
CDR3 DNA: TGTGCCAGCAGCCAAGTCAGGGGGCAAGAGACCCAGTACTTC

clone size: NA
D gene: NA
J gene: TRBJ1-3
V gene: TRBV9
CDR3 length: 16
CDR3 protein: CASSVDRPSSGNTIYF
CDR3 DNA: TGTGCCAGCAGCGTAGACAGGCCCTCCTCTGGAAACACCATATATTTT

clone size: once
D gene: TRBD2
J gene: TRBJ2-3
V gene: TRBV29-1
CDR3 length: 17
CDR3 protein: CSVHREVAGGFTDTQYF
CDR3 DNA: TGCAGCGTCCACAGGGAGGTAGCGGGAGGGTTCACAGATACGCAGTATTTT

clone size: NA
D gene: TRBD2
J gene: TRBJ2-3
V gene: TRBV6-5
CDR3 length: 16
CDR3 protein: CASSYSRREGRDTQYF
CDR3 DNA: TGTGCCAGCAGTTACTCGCGGCGGGAGGGCCGCGATACGCAGTATTTT

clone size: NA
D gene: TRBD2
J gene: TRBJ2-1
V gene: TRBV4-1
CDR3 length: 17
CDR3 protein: CASSPTFLAGGYNEQFF
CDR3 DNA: TGCGCCAGCAGCCCGACCTTTCTAGCGGGGGGTTACAATGAGCAGTTCTTC

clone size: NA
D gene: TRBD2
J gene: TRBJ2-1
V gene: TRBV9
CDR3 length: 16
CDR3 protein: CASSARLAGGPNEQFF
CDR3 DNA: TGTGCCAGCAGCGCAAGACTAGCGGGAGGGCCCAATGAGCAGTTCTTC

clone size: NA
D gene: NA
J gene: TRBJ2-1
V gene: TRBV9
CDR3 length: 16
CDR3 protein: CASSVGGGKNYNEQFF
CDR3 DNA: TGTGCCAGCAGCGTAGGAGGTGGAAAAAACTACAATGAGCAGTTCTTC

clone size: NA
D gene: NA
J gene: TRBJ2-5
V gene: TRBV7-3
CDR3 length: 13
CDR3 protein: CASSLSREETQYF
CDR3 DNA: TGTGCCAGCAGCTTAAGCCGCGAGGAGACCCAGTACTTC

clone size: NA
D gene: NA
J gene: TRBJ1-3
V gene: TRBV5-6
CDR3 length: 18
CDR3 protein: CASSLEVRGPSGGNTIYF
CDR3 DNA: TGTGCCAGCAGCTTGGAGGTGCGGGGGCCTAGCGGTGGAAACACCATATATTTT

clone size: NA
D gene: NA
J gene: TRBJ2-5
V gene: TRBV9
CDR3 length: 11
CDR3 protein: CASSPGETQYF
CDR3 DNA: TGTGCCAGCAGCCCGGGGGAGACCCAGTACTTC

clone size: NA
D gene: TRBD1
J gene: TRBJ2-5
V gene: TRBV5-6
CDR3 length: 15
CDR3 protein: CASSLVDRGSETQYF
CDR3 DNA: TGTGCCAGCAGCTTGGTGGACAGGGGGTCGGAGACCCAGTACTTC

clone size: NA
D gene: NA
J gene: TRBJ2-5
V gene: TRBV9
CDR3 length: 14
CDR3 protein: CASSVYLATETQYF
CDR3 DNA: TGTGCCAGCAGCGTATATTTAGCCACTGAGACCCAGTACTTC

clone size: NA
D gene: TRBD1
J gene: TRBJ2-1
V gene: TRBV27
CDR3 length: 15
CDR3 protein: CASSRRDSPLDEQFF
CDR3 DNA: TGTGCCAGCAGTCGCCGGGACAGCCCCTTAGATGAGCAGTTCTTC

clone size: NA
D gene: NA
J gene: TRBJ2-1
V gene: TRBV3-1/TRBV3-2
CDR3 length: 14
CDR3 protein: CASSPSSVRGEQFF
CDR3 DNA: TGTGCCAGCAGTCCAAGCTCCGTTCGAGGTGAGCAGTTCTTC

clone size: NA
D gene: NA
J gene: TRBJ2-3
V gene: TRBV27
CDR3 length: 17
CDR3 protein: CASSFLSGFPSTDTQYF
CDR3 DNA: TGTGCCAGCAGTTTCCTATCAGGATTTCCTAGCACAGATACGCAGTATTTT

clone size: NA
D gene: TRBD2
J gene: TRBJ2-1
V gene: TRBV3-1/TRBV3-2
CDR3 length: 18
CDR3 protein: CASSQGAGTSGIYNEQFF
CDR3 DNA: TGTGCCAGCAGCCAGGGGGCCGGGACTAGCGGGATTTACAATGAGCAGTTCTTC